These 2 T cell receptor beta chains originate from one sample sequenced in a study of shared clonotypes between healthy human individuals. This table comes from immunoSEQ multiplex PCR, and its TCRdb copy is limited to in-frame clones, with some not included. The data show 560,000 or so clones, 95% to 96% seen once. CD8 cells regarded as naive lacked CD45RO, were positively chosen for CCR7, and omitted terminally differentiated effector memory CD45RA+ cells. Sequenced sample: naive CD8+ T cells sorted from blood. The receptors shown here come from a woman aged 30 to 39 in good health.

The J gene is TRBJ2-3, the V gene TRBV7-8; D remains unclear. Germline assignment: CDR1 SGHVS and CDR2 FQNEAQ. The CDR3 covers 16 residues. V lost 5 bases and J lost 5, with 20 bases in between. The CDR3 sequence is CASSARELPRRDTQYF. CDR3 bases: TGTGCCAGCAGCGCCCGTGAGCTCCCTAGGCGAGATACGCAGTATTTT. Full variable domain (rest looked up from reference TRBV7-8 and TRBJ2-3): GAGVSQSPRYKVAKRGQDVALRCDPISGHVSLFWYQQALGQGPEFLTYFQNEAQLDKSGLPSDRFFAERPEGSVSTLKIQRTQQEDSAVYLCASSARELPRRDTQYFGPGTRLTVL.

The rearrangement uses TRBV9 and TRBJ2-1, with 10 bases aligning to TRBD1. Germline CDR1 reads SGDLS; CDR2 reads YYNGEE. The J segment lost 9 bases and the V segment lost 3 bases, leaving 3 bases of the junction unmatched. This CDR3 is built from 13 residues. This CDR3 reads CASSAGTGAEQFF. CDR3 coding DNA: TGTGCCAGCAGCGCCGGGACAGGGGCTGAGCAGTTCTTC.